Presented here are 10 T cell receptor beta chains from one specimen sequenced in a study of identical twins. TCRdb re-derived calls from the 5' RACE reads in MiXCR, one entry per CDR3 protein. The sample contains 300,000 to 400,000 distinct CDR3 sequences, roughly 9% of which appear only once. The sample taken for sequencing was naive T cells sorted from blood. The receptors here all came from a woman between 45 and 65 years old in good health.

This clonotype was recorded many times. The gene calls are TRBV20-1 and TRBJ2-5; a possible D gene is TRBD2 (5 bases). Between the trimmed V and J ends, which lost 4 bases and 4 bases, there was a span of 10 bases. This CDR3 region has 12 residues. The germline V gene encodes CDR1 DFQATT and CDR2 SNEGSKA (reference sequence). The chain's CDR3 is CSATGGGETQYF. The DNA for the CDR3 is TGCAGTGCTACGGGTGGAGGAGAGACCCAGTACTTC.

This clonotype was picked up a small number of times. The V gene is TRBV6-4, the J gene TRBJ2-1; 10 bases align to TRBD2. Unmatched junction bases numbered 7, after V lost 4 bases and J lost 7 bases. Germline CDR1 MRHNA, CDR2 SNTAGT. The CDR3 extends over 15 amino acids. The chain's CDR3 is CASSASGSEGNEQFF. The CDR3 region has the DNA TGTGCCAGCAGTGCTAGCGGGAGCGAGGGGAATGAGCAGTTCTTC.

The chain employs TRBV27 and TRBJ1-1; weak D call: TRBD1 (5 bases). The CDR3 is 16 residues long. V dropped 8 bases and J dropped 2 bases, with 21 bases sitting between them. Germline V CDR1 and CDR2: MNHEY, SMNVEV (reference sequence). CDR3 in amino acids: CASRRGQGRINTEAFF. The CDR3 region has the DNA TGTGCCAGCCGAAGGGGTCAGGGACGGATTAACACTGAAGCTTTCTTT.

The rearrangement uses TRBV5-1 and TRBJ2-7, with D unresolved. The CDR3 contains 14 residues. CDR1 and CDR2 (germline): SGHRS, YFSETQ. Deletions cut 5 bases from V and 0 bases from J, with 12 bases between. This CDR3 reads CASRPETSSYEQYF. CDR3 sequence (DNA): TGCGCCAGCAGACCTGAAACCTCCTCCTACGAGCAGTACTTC.

The chain is built from TRBV28 and TRBJ1-5, with a weak D call TRBD1 (5 bases). CDR3 size: 15 residues. V shed 6 bases and J shed 4 bases, with 16 bases lying between them. The germline gives CDR1 MDHEN, CDR2 SYDVKM. The CDR3 bases are TGTGCCAGCAGGCCCCCGCCGGGGCCGAATCAGCCCCAGCATTTT. This gives the protein CASRPPPGPNQPQHF.

The sample holds many counts of this clonotype. The chain combines TRBV5-1 with TRBJ2-1; D ambiguous. From germline, CDR1 is SGHRS and CDR2 YFSETQ. Trimming cost V 1 base and J 7 bases, with 9 bases left between them. The CDR3 length is 13 residues. CDR3 DNA sequence: TGCGCCAGCAGCTTGTATGCGAGTAATGAGCAGTTCTTC. Encoded protein: CASSLYASNEQFF. Full variable domain (remainder filled in from reference TRBV5-1 and TRBJ2-1): KAGVTQTPRYLIKTRGQQVTLSCSPISGHRSVSWYQQTPGQGLQFLFEYFSETQRNKGNFPGRFSGRQFSNSRSEMNVSTLELGDSALYLCASSLYASNEQFFGPGTRLTVL.

This clonotype was found a few times. The chain has TRBV6-1 and TRBJ2-1; 9 bases match TRBD2. The CDR3 is 16 amino acids. The V segment lost 6 bases and the J segment 3 bases; nucleotides outside the gene matches: 9. Germline assignment: CDR1 MNHNS and CDR2 SASEGT. The CDR3 nucleotides are TGTGCCAGCAGACTGATTAGCGGGAGTTTCTACAATGAGCAGTTCTTC. Its translation is CASRLISGSFYNEQFF.

This clonotype has just a few counts. The chain recombines TRBV27 with TRBJ2-3; a weak D match, TRBD2 (6 bases). The CDR3 has 13 residues. The V gene's germline CDR1 is MNHEY and CDR2 SMNVEV (reference sequence). V was clipped by 8 bases and J by 9 bases, with 18 bases between them. CDR3: CASLKVSAGTQYF. CDR3 DNA sequence: TGTGCCAGCTTAAAGGTTTCCGCGGGGACGCAGTATTTT.

In this sample, this clonotype turned up many times. The chain uses TRBV5-1 and TRBJ2-1; 10 bases map to TRBD2. CDR1 SGHRS and CDR2 YFSETQ come from the germline V gene. The length of the CDR3 is 16 residues. The trim removed 4 bases at V and 8 bases at J, leaving 12 bases unmatched. For the CDR3, the DNA is TGCGCCAGCAGCCCCCGATCGAGCGGGAGGGCTGATGAGCAGTTCTTC. Amino acids: CASSPRSSGRADEQFF.

This clonotype has a handful of counts. The chain joins TRBV6-5 to TRBJ2-7; TRBD2 matches at 10 bases. J lost 6 bases, V lost 2 bases, and 10 bases had no gene match. This CDR3 has 16 amino acids. Per the germline V gene, CDR1 is MNHEY and CDR2 is SVGAGI. CDR3 bases: TGTGCCAGCAGTTACCCTAGCGGGAGTGGGTGGGCCGAGCAGTACTTC. It yields the protein CASSYPSGSGWAEQYF.